These T cell receptor beta chains were read from a single sample in a study of control samples from healthy donors and cancer patients. Some clones are missing from TCRdb's copy, which holds only in-frame ones; the method was immunoSEQ multiplex PCR. The repertoire has approximately 50,000 clones, roughly 90% of them found once; the top ten carry more than 13%. The sample consisted of PBMCs. The receptors come from a man in his sixties with head and neck cancer. Both conserved end residues are part of each CDR3. D genes are given only for firm matches. Expanded clones are given a class, and other clones once, few, many or no size at all.

V: TRBV5-5; J: TRBJ2-3; D: TRBD2; size: once; CDR3: CASSQAGGLPTTSTDTQYF; DNA: TGTGCCAGCAGCCAAGCGGGGGGCCTGCCGACGACGAGCACAGATACGCAGTATTTT
V: TRBV19; J: TRBJ2-1; D: -; size: -; CDR3: CASSVGTYSYNEQFF; DNA: TGTGCCAGTAGTGTGGGGACATACTCCTACAATGAGCAGTTCTTC
V: TRBV30; J: TRBJ1-6; D: -; size: -; CDR3: CAWTAFNSPLHF; DNA: TGTGCCTGGACGGCTTTCAATTCACCCCTCCACTTT
V: TRBV19; J: TRBJ2-4; D: -; size: -; CDR3: CASNSLEGRAKNIQYF; DNA: TGTGCCAGTAACTCTCTGGAGGGCCGGGCCAAAAACATTCAGTACTTC
V: TRBV5-5; J: TRBJ2-1; D: TRBD1; size: -; CDR3: CASSLVVTGVYNEQFF; DNA: TGTGCCAGCAGCTTGGTTGTGACAGGGGTTTACAATGAGCAGTTCTTC
V: TRBV6-5; J: TRBJ1-1; D: -; size: -; CDR3: CASSPGWAEAFF; DNA: TGTGCCAGCAGTCCAGGCTGGGCTGAAGCTTTCTTT
V: TRBV25-1; J: TRBJ2-7; D: TRBD1; size: -; CDR3: CASSDRRTGSYEQYF; DNA: TGTGCCAGCAGTGACCGTCGGACAGGCTCCTACGAGCAGTACTTC
V: TRBV13; J: TRBJ2-3; D: TRBD1; size: -; CDR3: CASSSPDRASTDTQYF; DNA: TGTGCCAGCAGCTCGCCGGACAGGGCAAGCACAGATACGCAGTATTTT
V: TRBV6-1; J: TRBJ2-7; D: -; size: -; CDR3: CASSEALLAGGFTYEQYF; DNA: TGTGCCAGCAGTGAAGCGCTTCTGGCAGGTGGGTTTACCTACGAGCAGTACTTC
V: TRBV7-9; J: TRBJ2-3; D: -; size: -; CDR3: CASSPAGDRTDTQYF; DNA: TGTGCCAGCAGCCCTGCCGGGGACCGCACAGATACGCAGTATTTT
V: TRBV28; J: TRBJ2-7; D: -; size: -; CDR3: CASSPGPAIETYEQYF; DNA: TGTGCCAGCAGTCCCGGCCCGGCGATCGAAACCTACGAGCAGTACTTC
V: TRBV5-1; J: TRBJ2-5; D: -; size: -; CDR3: CASSLIPSQETQYF; DNA: TGCGCCAGCAGCTTAATCCCAAGCCAAGAGACCCAGTACTTC
V: TRBV4-3; J: TRBJ1-6; D: -; size: -; CDR3: CASSQELGEHSPLHF; DNA: TGCGCCAGCAGCCAAGAGCTGGGCGAACATTCACCCCTCCACTTT
V: TRBV7-2; J: TRBJ2-1; D: TRBD2; size: -; CDR3: CASSLRRGAPTSYNEQFF; DNA: TGTGCCAGCAGCTTACGGCGGGGGGCCCCCACTTCCTACAATGAGCAGTTCTTC
V: TRBV4-3; J: TRBJ1-1; D: -; size: -; CDR3: CASSQDRQANTEAFF; DNA: TGCGCCAGCAGCCAAGATCGACAGGCAAACACTGAAGCTTTCTTT
V: TRBV4-3; J: TRBJ2-1; D: -; size: -; CDR3: CASSQGAGRAYNEQFF; DNA: TGCGCCAGCAGCCAAGGGGCAGGGCGAGCCTACAATGAGCAGTTCTTC
V: TRBV7-8; J: TRBJ1-1; D: -; size: -; CDR3: CASSLGRRVEAFF; DNA: TGTGCCAGCAGCTTAGGGCGGAGAGTTGAAGCTTTCTTT
V: TRBV10-2; J: TRBJ2-2; D: TRBD1; size: -; CDR3: CASSESRDRGTGELFF; DNA: TGCGCCAGCAGTGAGTCCCGGGACAGGGGAACCGGGGAGCTGTTTTTT
V: TRBV4-2; J: TRBJ2-5; D: TRBD1; size: -; CDR3: CASSHALGQGETQYF; DNA: TGTGCCAGCAGCCACGCGCTGGGACAGGGGGAGACCCAGTACTTC
V: TRBV29-1; J: TRBJ2-3; D: TRBD1; size: -; CDR3: CSVDSAGGYTQYF; DNA: TGCAGCGTTGATTCTGCAGGGGGTTATACGCAGTATTTT
V: TRBV5-1; J: TRBJ2-3; D: -; size: -; CDR3: CASSLASSYPDTQYF; DNA: TGCGCCAGCAGCTTGGCCTCGTCCTACCCAGATACGCAGTATTTT
V: TRBV7-6; J: TRBJ2-2; D: TRBD1; size: -; CDR3: CASRLTGGHTGELFF; DNA: TGTGCCAGCAGATTAACAGGGGGCCACACCGGGGAGCTGTTTTTT
V: TRBV6-2/TRBV6-3; J: TRBJ1-1; D: -; size: few; CDR3: CASSPQGDWNTEAFF; DNA: TGTGCCAGCAGCCCTCAAGGAGATTGGAACACTGAAGCTTTCTTT
V: TRBV18; J: TRBJ1-5; D: TRBD1; size: once; CDR3: CASSTGTGGLGQPQHF; DNA: TGTGCCAGCTCAACCGGGACAGGGGGCTTAGGTCAGCCCCAGCATTTT
V: TRBV6-1; J: TRBJ1-4; D: -; size: once; CDR3: CASSEAQGFATNEKLFF; DNA: TGTGCCAGCAGTGAAGCGCAGGGATTTGCAACTAATGAAAAACTGTTTTTT
V: TRBV28; J: TRBJ1-6; D: -; size: -; CDR3: CASQPTGSSYNSPLHF; DNA: TGTGCCAGCCAACCCACAGGGAGCTCCTATAATTCACCCCTCCACTTT
V: TRBV11-1; J: TRBJ2-7; D: TRBD1; size: -; CDR3: CASSASPQGWRYF; DNA: TGTGCCAGCAGCGCAAGCCCACAGGGGTGGAGGTACTTC
V: TRBV6-5; J: TRBJ2-7; D: -; size: -; CDR3: CASSYSGRQSYEQYF; DNA: TGTGCCAGCAGTTACTCGGGAAGACAGTCCTACGAGCAGTACTTC